The 30 T cell receptor beta chains reported below all come from one sample, sequenced in a study of T cells in Graves' hyperthyroidism and ophthalmopathy. The CDR3 regions of TCR beta were amplified from RNA transcripts. Primed by the HTBI set, a first-round RT-PCR was run on the TCR CDR3. MiXCR, applied by TCRdb to the multiplex PCR reads, yields one record per CDR3 protein. The sample shows a few hundred thousand distinct CDR3 sequences, 15% to 19% of them seen only once. What was sequenced was blood. These receptors were collected from a young woman with Graves' hyperthyroidism.

The rearrangement uses TRBV2 and TRBJ1-2; D not resolved. The CDR3 extends over 11 amino acids. Germline assignment: CDR1 SNHLY and CDR2 FYNNEI. V lost 6 bases to trimming and J lost 8 bases, with 10 bases between them. The CDR3 spells CASRVVLGYTF. The CDR3 DNA is TGTGCCAGCAGAGTCGTCTTGGGCTACACCTTC.

V and J are TRBV28 and TRBJ2-1; D is possibly TRBD2 (5 bases). The V end was cut by 1 base, the J end by 1 base, with 14 bases between. Germline V CDR1 and CDR2: MDHEN, SYDVKM. CDR3 length equals 17 residues. CDR3 in amino acids: CASSLSRRLSSYNEQFF. The CDR3 bases are TGTGCCAGCAGTTTATCCCGGAGGCTAAGTTCCTACAATGAGCAGTTCTTC.

Many counts were recorded for this clonotype. J is TRBJ2-1 and V is TRBV6-8; 7 nucleotides match TRBD2. This CDR3 is 18 amino acids long. Germline lookup yields CDR1 MNHGY and CDR2 SAAAGT. V dropped 2 bases and J dropped 2; count of bases not matched to a gene: 12. CDR3 sequence (DNA): TGTGCCAGCAGTTACACCCATCCTCTAGCGGTCGCCTACAATGAGCAGTTCTTC. Translating it yields CASSYTHPLAVAYNEQFF.

This clonotype was recorded many times. The chain recombines TRBV4-2 with TRBJ2-5, with 9 bases fitting TRBD1. The V and J ends lost 1 base and 5 bases, in that order; junction bases with no gene match: 5. The CDR3 consists of 15 residues. The germline V gene encodes CDR1 LGHNA and CDR2 YNFKEQ. CDR3 sequence reads: CASSQGDREGETQYF. As DNA, the CDR3 is TGTGCCAGCAGCCAAGGGGACAGGGAGGGGGAGACCCAGTACTTC.

This rearrangement joins TRBV7-9 to TRBJ2-5, with 8 bases lining up with TRBD2. Per the germline V gene, CDR1 is SEHNR and CDR2 is FQNEAQ (reference sequence). The CDR3 runs to 16 residues. Germline trimming cut 0 bases from V and 3 bases from J; bases unmatched to any gene: 6. The CDR3 DNA sequence: TGTGCCAGCAGCTTAGCTCTAGTACTAGCGGAAGAGACCCAGTACTTC. Translated: CASSLALVLAEETQYF.

In this sample, this clonotype turned up many times. The chain has TRBV5-8 and TRBJ2-7; D call uncertain. The germline gives CDR1 SGHTS, CDR2 YDEGEE. Trimming removed 2 bases at V and 2 bases at J, with 8 bases between. This CDR3 comprises 13 residues. In DNA, the CDR3 is TGTGCCAGCAGCTTTGTAGAAACCTACGAGCAGTACTTC. Residues: CASSFVETYEQYF.

The chain employs TRBV2 and TRBJ2-6, with 7 bases matching TRBD1. The V gene end was trimmed by 8 bases and the J gene end by 0 bases; junction bases not matched to a gene: 13. This CDR3 comprises 18 residues. Germline V lookup: CDR1 SNHLY, CDR2 FYNNEI. CDR3 protein: CASGLRDSALSGANVLTF. In DNA, the CDR3 is TGTGCCAGCGGACTCCGGGACAGTGCTCTCTCTGGGGCCAACGTCCTGACTTTC.

This clonotype has ten or more counts. This chain connects TRBV5-6 to TRBJ1-4; no definite D call. This CDR3 contains 13 residues. Germline V CDR1 and CDR2: SGHDT, YYEEEE. Between the trimmed V and J ends, which lost 5 bases and 5 bases, there was a span of 10 bases. The CDR3 DNA reads TGTGCCAGCAGATGGAGTCGGAATGAAAAACTGTTTTTT. Translation gives CASRWSRNEKLFF.

This clonotype was recorded a few times. The J gene is TRBJ1-5, the V gene TRBV20-1, with TRBD1 matching 12 bases. This CDR3 contains 16 residues. CDR1 is DFQATT and CDR2 is SNEGSKA in the germline V gene (reference sequence). Trimming removed 6 bases from V and 2 bases from J; junction bases left unmatched: 8. CDR3: CSASGTGGDRNQPQHF. In nucleotides, the CDR3 is TGCAGTGCGTCCGGGACAGGGGGCGATCGCAATCAGCCCCAGCATTTT.

The chain carries TRBV29-1 and TRBJ2-5; 11 nucleotides match TRBD2. Germline V gene lookup returns CDR1 SQVTM and CDR2 ANQGSEA. CDR3 length equals 15 residues. With V trimmed by 6 bases and J by 2 bases, 8 bases remained unmatched. The CDR3 is CSVIIAGGSQETQYF. CDR3 nucleotide sequence: TGCAGCGTCATCATAGCGGGAGGGTCTCAAGAGACCCAGTACTTC.

The CDR3 DNA sequence: TGTGCCAGCACTTTAATTGGGGGGAACGAGCAGTACTTC. This sequence encodes CASTLIGGNEQYF. The chain joins TRBV2 to TRBJ2-7; the D gene is possibly TRBD2 (6 bases). With 7 bases removed from V and 5 bases from J, the gap between germline ends came to 15 bases. The CDR3 length is 13 residues. Per the germline V gene, CDR1 is SNHLY and CDR2 is FYNNEI.

This clonotype was seen at least ten times. This chain joins TRBV6-1 and TRBJ2-7, with 11 bases matching TRBD1. The CDR3 extends over 16 amino acids. J was trimmed by 5 bases and V by 4 bases; bases with no gene match: 10. Germline V lookup: CDR1 MNHNS, CDR2 SASEGT. As DNA, the CDR3 is TGTGCCAGCAGTGCTTCGGACAGGGGGCGAGACGACGAGCAGTACTTC. This translates into CASSASDRGRDDEQYF.

This clonotype came up a few times. The chain uses TRBV7-2 and TRBJ2-1; D may be TRBD1 (5 bases). Germline-derived CDR1 and CDR2 are SGHTA and FQGNSA. The CDR3 loop spans 19 amino acids. Between the trimmed V and J ends, which lost 5 bases and 0 bases, there was a span of 23 bases. CDR3 in DNA: TGTGCCAGCAGCCACCCCCAGGGTGGACCACTGAGCTCCTACAATGAGCAGTTCTTC. This encodes CASSHPQGGPLSSYNEQFF.

This clonotype was counted at least ten times. This chain links TRBV20-1 with TRBJ2-1; D is ambiguous. Germline values: CDR1 DFQATT, CDR2 SNEGSKA (reference sequence). The V end lost 3 bases, the J end lost 8 bases, and 5 bases lay between the germline ends. The CDR3 has 10 residues. The CDR3 nucleotides are TGCAGTGCTAGCGGCGATGAGCAGTTCTTC. Translated: CSASGDEQFF.

This clonotype was seen repeatedly, ten times or more. V and J are TRBV12-3 or TRBV12-4 and TRBJ1-5, with D tentatively TRBD1 (6 bases). Trimming took off 7 bases at V and 7 bases at J, with 17 bases between the two ends. The CDR3 spans 14 residues. CDR3 sequence (DNA): TGTGCCAGCACCCTAGGGGGGGTATTACAGCCCCAGCATTTT. Translation gives CASTLGGVLQPQHF.

This clonotype was observed at least ten times. The rearrangement uses TRBV5-1 and TRBJ1-1; 7 nucleotides line up with TRBD1. Germline V lookup: CDR1 SGHRS, CDR2 YFSETQ. V gave up 4 bases and J gave up 3 bases; unmatched junction bases: 9. This CDR3 spans 15 amino acids. The CDR3 loop is CASSPRQGFYTEAFF. The DNA of the CDR3 is TGCGCCAGCAGCCCGAGACAGGGTTTTTACACTGAAGCTTTCTTT.

In this sample, this clonotype turned up many times. V usage is TRBV20-1 and J usage is TRBJ2-7; D gene uncertain. The CDR3 is made up of 13 amino acids. Germline CDR1 is DFQATT and CDR2 is SNEGSKA (reference sequence). Trimming left V 6 bases short and J 6 bases short, with 18 bases between. CDR3 sequence reads: CSAKDDSDLEQYF. The CDR3 nucleotides read TGCAGTGCCAAGGATGACTCTGATCTCGAGCAGTACTTC.

The chain has TRBV19 and TRBJ2-5, with D unresolved. The CDR3 sequence is 15 residues long. The V gene's germline CDR1 is LNHDA and CDR2 SQIVND (reference sequence). The germline V and J ends were trimmed by 0 bases and 2 bases, with 10 bases remaining between them. CDR3 in DNA: TGTGCCAGTAGTATAGATCTAGGACGTCAAGAGACCCAGTACTTC. This gives the protein CASSIDLGRQETQYF.

A few counts support this clonotype. The rearrangement joins TRBV7-9 to TRBJ2-3; 7 nucleotides line up with TRBD1. Trimming took 5 bases from V and 0 from J; bases not matched to a gene: 5. CDR3 size: 15 residues. In germline, CDR1 is SEHNR, CDR2 FQNEAQ (reference sequence). CDR3 sequence: CASSGGQASTDTQYF. In nucleotides, the CDR3 is TGTGCCAGCAGCGGCGGACAGGCTAGCACAGATACGCAGTATTTT.

This clonotype occurred many times. The chain employs TRBV28 and TRBJ2-7, with D perhaps matching TRBD1 (6 bases). Trimming left V 6 bases short and J 1 base short, with 16 bases between. Germline CDR1 is MDHEN and CDR2 is SYDVKM. The CDR3 is made up of 15 amino acids. CDR3 loop: CASSFNWDTSYEQYF. CDR3 coding DNA: TGTGCCAGCAGCTTCAATTGGGACACTTCCTACGAGCAGTACTTC. The variable domain in full, with the rest retrieved from reference TRBV28 and TRBJ2-7, is DVKVTQSSRYLVKRTGEKVFLECVQDMDHENMFWYRQDPGLGLRLIYFSYDVKMKEKGDIPEGYSVSREKKERFSLILESASTNQTSMYLCASSFNWDTSYEQYFGPGTRLTVT.

This clonotype was seen many times. The chain links TRBV10-3 to TRBJ1-6; D perhaps matches TRBD1 (6 bases). Trimming took off 2 bases at V and 10 bases at J, with 12 bases between the two ends. The CDR3 runs 14 residues. Germline CDR1 and CDR2: ENHRY and SYGVKD. The CDR3 spells CAISEEGEISPLHF. Here the CDR3 DNA reads TGTGCCATCAGTGAGGAGGGGGAAATATCACCCCTCCACTTT.

CDR3 DNA sequence: TGTGCCAGCAGCCGTCCTAGTTTTCGTGGAGATACGCAGTATTTT. Its translation: CASSRPSFRGDTQYF. This chain links TRBV27 with TRBJ2-3; no reliable D call. The germline CDR1 and CDR2 sequences are MNHEY and SMNVEV (reference sequence). V was shortened by 6 bases and J by 5 bases, with 18 bases between the two germline ends. The CDR3 totals 15 residues.

This clonotype was seen repeatedly, ten times or more. The V call is TRBV27, the J call TRBJ1-1; D is unresolved. This CDR3 contains 13 residues. With 5 bases removed from V and 0 bases from J, the gap between germline ends came to 7 bases. CDR1 MNHEY and CDR2 SMNVEV come from the germline V gene (reference sequence). In DNA form, the CDR3 reads TGTGCCAGCAGTGGACTGATGAACACTGAAGCTTTCTTT. As protein: CASSGLMNTEAFF.

This clonotype was counted at least ten times. This chain links TRBV6-4 with TRBJ2-2; 9 positions agree with TRBD1. Germline V gene sequence: CDR1 MRHNA, CDR2 SNTAGT. The trim removed 7 bases at V and 3 bases at J, leaving 6 bases unmatched. This CDR3 has 15 residues. This CDR3 reads CASKSGQGDTGELFF. DNA of the CDR3: TGTGCCAGCAAATCGGGACAGGGAGACACCGGGGAGCTGTTTTTT.

The chain uses TRBV7-9 and TRBJ2-5, with 15 bases matching TRBD2. V shed 3 bases and J 4 bases; nucleotides not matched to a gene: 3. The CDR3 contains 16 residues. CDR1 and CDR2 (germline): SEHNR, FQNEAQ (reference sequence). The CDR3 nucleotides read TGTGCCAGCAGCTTTCGGACTAGCGGGGGGGCAGAGACCCAGTACTTC. Protein product: CASSFRTSGGAETQYF.

The table lists this clonotype with a few counts. The chain is built from TRBV12-3 or TRBV12-4 and TRBJ1-2, with D uncertain. V was shortened by 4 bases and J by 10 bases, with 13 bases between the two germline ends. The CDR3 loop spans 12 amino acids. CDR3 sequence (DNA): TGTGCCAGCAGTTCTTGGGGAGAAGACTACACCTTC. Its protein product is CASSSWGEDYTF.

Many counts were recorded for this clonotype. The J gene is TRBJ2-7, the V gene TRBV7-2, with 11 bases lining up with TRBD2. The junction had 10 bases not matched to a gene; V was cut back by 5 bases and J by 7 bases. The CDR3 covers 15 residues. CDR1 is SGHTA, CDR2 FQGNSA, per germline. The CDR3, as DNA: TGTGCCAGCAGCGTTACTAGCGGGGGTGGTCGTGAGCAGTACTTC. Its protein product is CASSVTSGGGREQYF.

In this sample, this clonotype turned up a few times. J is TRBJ1-2 and V is TRBV10-3; D possibly corresponds to TRBD1 (5 bases). V was shortened by 3 bases and J by 2 bases, with 13 bases between the two germline ends. The germline V gene has CDR1 ENHRY and CDR2 SYGVKD. The CDR3 runs to 15 residues. CDR3 residues: CAISDGVSGNYGYTF. The CDR3, as DNA: TGTGCCATCAGTGATGGGGTCTCAGGGAACTATGGCTACACCTTC.

This clonotype was seen a handful of times. This chain links TRBV6-2 or TRBV6-3 with TRBJ1-5; D unresolved. The CDR3 loop spans 12 amino acids. Germline values: CDR1 MNHEY, CDR2 SVGEGT. Trimming took off 7 bases at V and 2 bases at J, with 6 bases between the two ends. DNA for the CDR3: TGTGCCAGCACGTCGGGCAATCAGCCCCAGCATTTT. Translated: CASTSGNQPQHF.

This clonotype was observed a few times. The V and J genes are TRBV29-1 and TRBJ1-2; D remains ambiguous. Looked up from germline, CDR1 is SQVTM and CDR2 is ANQGSEA. This CDR3 comprises 11 residues. Trimming removed 6 bases from V and 8 bases from J, with 13 bases in between. The DNA for the CDR3 is TGCAGCGTCAACATCGGGCAGGGCTACACCTTC. It translates to CSVNIGQGYTF.